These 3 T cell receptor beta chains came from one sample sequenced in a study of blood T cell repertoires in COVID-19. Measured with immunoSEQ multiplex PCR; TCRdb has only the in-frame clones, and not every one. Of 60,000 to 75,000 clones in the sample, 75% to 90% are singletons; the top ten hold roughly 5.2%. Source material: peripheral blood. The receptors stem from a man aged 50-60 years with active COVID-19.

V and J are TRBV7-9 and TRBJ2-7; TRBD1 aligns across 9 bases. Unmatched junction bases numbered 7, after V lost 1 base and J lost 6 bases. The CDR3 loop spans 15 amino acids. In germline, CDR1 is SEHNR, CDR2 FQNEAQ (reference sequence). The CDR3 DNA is TGTGCCAGCAGCTTAGGACAGGGGGTACTAATCGAGCAGTACTTC. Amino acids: CASSLGQGVLIEQYF. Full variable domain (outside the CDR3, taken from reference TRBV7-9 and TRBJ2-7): DTGVSQNPRHKITKRGQNVTFRCDPISEHNRLYWYRQTLGQGPEFLTYFQNEAQLEKSRLLSDRFSAERPKGSFSTLEIQRTEQGDSAMYLCASSLGQGVLIEQYFGPGTRLTVT.

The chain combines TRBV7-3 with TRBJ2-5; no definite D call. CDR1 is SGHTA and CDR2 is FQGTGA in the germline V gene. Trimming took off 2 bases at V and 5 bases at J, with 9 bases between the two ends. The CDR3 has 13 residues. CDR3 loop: CASSLSQSETQYF. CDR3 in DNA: TGTGCCAGCAGCTTATCGCAGTCGGAGACCCAGTACTTC.

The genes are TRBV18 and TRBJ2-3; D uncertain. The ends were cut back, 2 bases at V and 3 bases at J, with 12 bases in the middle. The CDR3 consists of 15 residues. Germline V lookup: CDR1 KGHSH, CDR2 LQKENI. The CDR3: CASSPTSERTDTQYF. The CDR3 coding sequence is TGTGCCAGCTCACCAACCAGCGAGAGGACAGATACGCAGTATTTT.